This passage covers 18 T cell receptor beta chains from one sample sequenced in a study of cytomegalovirus exposure and HLA in healthy donors (dated by TCRdb to about 2017). The method behind the library was the immunoSEQ multiplex PCR assay. For the multiplex PCR, a mixture combining 60 forward primers for TCR Vbeta segments and 13 reverse primers for TCR Jbeta segments was used. TCRdb retrieved this table from immuneACCESS and kept in-frame rearrangements only. Not all clones are present; in checked studies, unresolved V genes account for under half, and no reason is known for the remainder. This sample holds about 88,000 clones; 69% were observed only once. Together, the top ten hold about 2.9% of the sample. The specimen sequenced was PBMCs. These receptors were collected from a man in his forties or fifties in good health and CMV-seronegative.

CDR3 bases: TGTGCCAGCAGTGACGCCCCGAGAGACAATGAGCAGTTCTTC. Protein: CASSDAPRDNEQFF. The chain has TRBV2 and TRBJ2-1; D is unresolved. CDR3 size: 14 residues. Trimming shortened V by 3 bases and J by 5 bases, and 11 bases separated the two germline ends. CDR1 SNHLY and CDR2 FYNNEI come from the germline V gene.

This chain connects TRBV7-2 to TRBJ1-1; 7 nucleotides match TRBD1. V trimming: 2 bases; J trimming: 5 bases; junction bases outside the gene matches: 5. The germline V gene encodes CDR1 SGHTA and CDR2 FQGNSA. The CDR3 spans 14 residues. CDR3 in DNA: TGTGCCAGCAGCTTACTTCCAGGGGGAACTGAAGCTTTCTTT. Amino acid sequence: CASSLLPGGTEAFF.

CDR3 DNA sequence: TGCGCCAGCAGCTCTGGACAGGGGGATCAGCCCCAGCATTTT. This gives the protein CASSSGQGDQPQHF. The chain uses TRBV5-1 and TRBJ1-5, with 10 bases that match TRBD1. This CDR3 region has 14 residues. After removal of 3 bases from V and 5 bases from J, the junction contained 2 bases not matched to a gene. CDR1 is SGHRS, CDR2 YFSETQ, per germline.

V is TRBV18 and J is TRBJ1-5; the match to TRBD1 covers 9 bases. Germline V gene data show CDR1 as KGHSH and CDR2 as LQKENI. The CDR3 spans 17 residues. V shed 3 bases, J shed 1 base, and the junction held 7 bases outside the gene matches. The CDR3 DNA sequence: TGTGCCAGCTCACCGGACAGGGGCGGTTCGAGCAATCAGCCCCAGCATTTT. It translates to CASSPDRGGSSNQPQHF.

At least ten counts were recorded for this clone. The rearrangement links TRBV5-1 to TRBJ1-1; no definite D call. CDR3 length: 13 amino acids. Germline values: CDR1 SGHRS, CDR2 YFSETQ. V lost 2 bases and J lost 1, with 6 bases in between. The CDR3 bases are TGCGCCAGCAGCTTTACACGGAACACTGAAGCTTTCTTT. Encoded protein: CASSFTRNTEAFF.

The rearrangement joins TRBV7-9 to TRBJ1-5; D remains unclear. Germline CDR1 SEHNR, CDR2 FQNEAQ (reference sequence). This CDR3 is 14 amino acids long. V lost 6 bases to trimming and J lost 4 bases, with 13 bases between them. The CDR3 DNA is TGTGCCAGCAGTGTCGCGGGCTGGAATCAGCCCCAGCATTTT. Protein: CASSVAGWNQPQHF.

J is TRBJ2-7 and V is TRBV10-2; the D gene is possibly TRBD1 (5 bases). The V end lost 3 bases, the J end lost 5 bases, and 20 bases lay between the germline ends. Per the germline V gene, CDR1 is WSHSY and CDR2 is SAAADI. The length of the CDR3 is 16 residues. For the CDR3, the DNA is TGCGCCAGCAGTGATTTTGGGGCGTCCCTCTCGCACGAGCAGTACTTC. Translated, it gives CASSDFGASLSHEQYF.

Only one count was recorded for this clone. The genes are TRBV9 and TRBJ2-1; a weak D match, TRBD2 (5 bases). CDR3 size: 15 residues. The germline V gene encodes CDR1 SGDLS and CDR2 YYNGEE. With 4 bases removed from V and 7 bases from J, the gap between germline ends came to 18 bases. CDR3 region: CASSSSSSPRNEQFF. The CDR3 region has the DNA TGTGCCAGCAGCTCCAGCTCTAGCCCGAGGAATGAGCAGTTCTTC.

This chain uses TRBV4-2 with TRBJ2-1, with TRBD2 as a possible D gene (6 bases). V lost 3 bases to trimming and J lost 9 bases, with 18 bases between them. Per the germline V gene, CDR1 is LGHNA and CDR2 is YNFKEQ. The CDR3 length is 15 residues. CDR3: CASSQRLVGFSEQFF. CDR3 DNA sequence: TGTGCCAGCAGCCAGAGACTAGTCGGATTTAGTGAGCAGTTCTTC.

The chain links TRBV4-2 to TRBJ1-1; 7 bases agree with TRBD1. CDR1 and CDR2 (germline): LGHNA, YNFKEQ. The V and J ends lost 0 bases and 1 base, in that order; junction bases with no gene match: 14. CDR3 length equals 19 residues. Here the CDR3 DNA reads TGTGCCAGCAGCCAAGACCCACAGTCCAGACAGGGTCGGAACACTGAAGCTTTCTTT. It encodes CASSQDPQSRQGRNTEAFF.

This clone was counted a few times. The chain's CDR3 is CASSLVGNSNQPQHF. In nucleotides, the CDR3 is TGTGCCAGCAGCTTAGTCGGGAATAGCAATCAGCCCCAGCATTTT. The chain combines TRBV7-2 with TRBJ1-5; D is unclear. There are 15 residues in the CDR3. V lost 1 base and J 0 bases, leaving 7 bases between the germline ends. CDR1 is SGHTA, CDR2 FQGNSA, per germline.

This chain connects TRBV7-2 to TRBJ1-5, with TRBD1 matching 7 bases. V lost 5 bases, J lost 1 base, and 5 bases stayed unmatched. Germline V gene sequence: CDR1 SGHTA, CDR2 FQGNSA. The CDR3 is 15 amino acids. The CDR3 coding sequence is TGTGCCAGCAGCGTCACAGGGGACAGCAATCAGCCCCAGCATTTT. Protein product: CASSVTGDSNQPQHF.

This clone occurred a few times. The chain has TRBV5-1 and TRBJ2-1; 8 nucleotides match TRBD2. Germline assignment: CDR1 SGHRS and CDR2 YFSETQ. There are 15 residues in the CDR3. Unmatched junction bases numbered 5, after V lost 0 bases and J lost 6 bases. Written as DNA, the CDR3 is TGCGCCAGCAGCTTGGTCGGGGGGGCCTTCAATGAGCAGTTCTTC. It encodes CASSLVGGAFNEQFF. The full variable domain, its missing parts supplied by reference TRBV5-1 and TRBJ2-1, is KAGVTQTPRYLIKTRGQQVTLSCSPISGHRSVSWYQQTPGQGLQFLFEYFSETQRNKGNFPGRFSGRQFSNSRSEMNVSTLELGDSALYLCASSLVGGAFNEQFFGPGTRLTVL.

This chain uses TRBV18 with TRBJ1-5; D is ambiguous. Germline V gene sequence: CDR1 KGHSH, CDR2 LQKENI. V lost 6 bases to trimming and J lost 6 bases, with 12 bases between them. The CDR3 is 13 residues long. CDR3 DNA: TGTGCCAGCTCGCCCAGTGCCGTTCAGCCCCAGCATTTT. Translating gives CASSPSAVQPQHF.

This rearrangement joins TRBV9 to TRBJ2-1; 7 nucleotides agree with TRBD2. Germline V CDR1 and CDR2: SGDLS, YYNGEE. The CDR3 totals 15 residues. J was trimmed by 3 bases and V by 0 bases; bases with no gene match: 3. This CDR3 is CASSVDLADYNEQFF. The CDR3 DNA follows: TGTGCCAGCAGCGTAGACCTAGCGGACTACAATGAGCAGTTCTTC.

In this sample, this clone turned up once. This chain connects TRBV4-1 to TRBJ1-1; D is unresolved. The length of the CDR3 is 13 residues. The germline CDR1 and CDR2 sequences are MGHRA and YSYEKL. Trimming pared 3 bases from V and 3 bases from J, leaving 8 bases between. CDR3 in amino acids: CASSQQRDTEAFF. As DNA, the CDR3 is TGCGCCAGCAGCCAGCAGCGGGACACTGAAGCTTTCTTT.

The chain links TRBV4-1 to TRBJ1-2; D not resolved. CDR3 size: 15 residues. V was cut by 4 bases and J by 4 bases, with 16 bases left in between. Germline V gene sequence: CDR1 MGHRA, CDR2 YSYEKL. CDR3 amino acids: CASSPFGTRGYGYTF. CDR3 sequence (DNA): TGCGCCAGCAGCCCCTTTGGCACTAGAGGCTATGGCTACACCTTC.

V is TRBV7-2 and J is TRBJ2-5; D unresolved. Deletions cut 1 base from V and 0 bases from J, with 6 bases between. Germline-derived CDR1 and CDR2 are SGHTA and FQGNSA. The CDR3 contains 14 residues. The CDR3 spells CASSLVANQETQYF. Written as DNA, the CDR3 is TGTGCCAGCAGCTTAGTGGCCAACCAAGAGACCCAGTACTTC.